The clone carrying this T cell receptor (beta chain) turned up a few times. Antigen specificity is unknown. The sample comes from a study of cytomegalovirus exposure and HLA in healthy donors. Study outcomes and limitations: In presence/absence analyses, roughly uniform sequencing depth across donors was assumed. A missense variant in DCLRE1C was later tied to TCR beta V- and J-gene trimming.

Researchers ran the PCR with 60 Vbeta and 13 Jbeta primers. Sequencing was performed with immunoSEQ multiplex PCR; in TCRdb, only in-frame clones are kept and a portion is missing. The sample holds 110,000 or so clones, about 78% seen once. The sequenced sample consisted of PBMCs. This TCR came from a woman aged 30 to 39 in good health and CMV-seropositive.

CDR3 in DNA: TGTGCCAGCAGCGATTCAGGGGTAGCCAAAAACATTCAGTACTTC. Protein sequence: CASSDSGVAKNIQYF. The chain links TRBV5-6 to TRBJ2-4; D might be TRBD1 (6 bases). The CDR3 spans 15 residues. Germline V gene data show CDR1 as SGHDT and CDR2 as YYEEEE. V was pared by 4 bases and J by 0 bases, with 11 bases between.